A single sample is the source of the 6 T cell receptor beta chains below, sequenced in a study of blood T cell repertoires in COVID-19. Clones were sequenced by immunoSEQ multiplex PCR, and TCRdb holds only the in-frame ones, with some missing. The table has 170,000 or so clones, more than 75% seen once. What was sequenced was peripheral blood. All receptors derive from a woman aged 70-85 years with COVID-19, enrolled during active disease.

A remark on this clone: The same CDR3 is also encoded by other DNA sequences in this sample. V gene TRBV12-3 or TRBV12-4 combines with J gene TRBJ1-1; weak D call: TRBD1 (5 bases). The CDR3 is 13 amino acids. Trimming removed 2 bases from V and 1 base from J, with 5 bases in between. CDR3 sequence: CASSLTGNTEAFF. CDR3 in DNA: TGTGCCAGCAGTTTAACAGGGAACACTGAAGCTTTCTTT.

The chain recombines TRBV7-3 with TRBJ1-3; D remains ambiguous. Germline CDR1 and CDR2: SGHTA and FQGTGA. The CDR3 is 15 residues long. V lost 2 bases, J lost 2 bases, and 10 bases lay in between. This CDR3 is CASSLSGRTGNTIYF. The CDR3 coding sequence is TGTGCCAGCAGCTTATCCGGCAGGACTGGAAACACCATATATTTT.

The J gene is TRBJ2-7, the V gene TRBV10-3, with 13 bases identical to TRBD2. The germline V gene encodes CDR1 ENHRY and CDR2 SYGVKD. The CDR3 runs 16 residues. V lost 8 bases to trimming and J lost 1 base; unmatched junction nucleotides: 8. The CDR3 coding sequence is TGTGCCATCGGACTAGCGGGAGATTTATCGTCCTACGAGCAGTACTTC. Translating it yields CAIGLAGDLSSYEQYF.

This chain connects TRBV5-6 to TRBJ2-7, with TRBD1 matching 9 bases. The CDR3 sequence is 14 residues long. Losses at the gene ends were 0 bases for V and 3 bases for J; bases not matched to a gene: 1. Germline V gives CDR1 SGHDT, CDR2 YYEEEE. The CDR3 protein is CASSLGQGGYEQYF. The CDR3, as DNA: TGTGCCAGCAGCTTGGGACAGGGGGGCTACGAGCAGTACTTC. The entire variable domain, with the rest obtained from reference TRBV5-6 and TRBJ2-7, is as follows: DAGVTQSPTHLIKTRGQQVTLRCSPKSGHDTVSWYQQALGQGPQFIFQYYEEEERQRGNFPDRFSGHQFPNYSSELNVNALLLGDSALYLCASSLGQGGYEQYFGPGTRLTVT.

Here the CDR3 reads CAWNPGTRKSEQYF. CDR3 nucleotides: TGTGCCTGGAATCCCGGGACTCGAAAAAGCGAGCAGTACTTC. The V and J genes are TRBV30 and TRBJ2-7; D is perhaps TRBD2 (6 bases). This CDR3 spans 14 amino acids. Germline V lookup: CDR1 GTSNPN, CDR2 SVGIG (reference sequence). V was pared by 4 bases and J by 6 bases, with 19 bases between.

The CDR3 DNA reads as TGTGCCAGTAGTATACAACAGCGGGAGGGAAACATTCAGTACTTC. It translates to CASSIQQREGNIQYF. The chain combines TRBV19 with TRBJ2-4, with 10 nucleotides matching TRBD2. The length of the CDR3 is 15 residues. The V gene's germline CDR1 is LNHDA and CDR2 SQIVND (reference sequence). V dropped 2 bases and J dropped 6; count of bases not matched to a gene: 4.